This T cell receptor (beta chain) was sequenced for a study of cytomegalovirus exposure and HLA in healthy donors. Broader study findings: Highly shared variants forming one cluster were likely a sequencing artifact. In an earlier analysis, most TCR beta V segments were productive about 87% or about 30% of the time. Later, an analysis found that common viral pathogens appeared to be linked with several of the most significant clusters.

Notes on this clone: The antigen remains unidentified.

Primers for the PCR totalled 60 Vbeta and 13 Jbeta. In the original workflow: Counted up in a later analysis, unique TCR beta chains came to about 80 million, with about 9.9 million shared. Libraries were prepared by immunoSEQ multiplex PCR; TCRdb keeps only in-frame clonotypes and omits some of them. V, J and clone size are those of that table, while D and trimming were read from the DNA. The sample consists of about 170,000 clones, about 80% of them appearing once. The germline V and J ends were trimmed by 8 bases and 1 base, with 12 bases remaining between them. The germline CDR1 and CDR2 sequences are MNHNS and SASEGT. The CDR3 loop spans 13 amino acids.

Sequencing used PBMCs. The sequence was collected from a young man in good health and CMV-seropositive. V is TRBV6-1 and J is TRBJ2-7; D uncertain. The CDR3 here is CASCFPGSYEQYF. CDR3 coding DNA: TGTGCCAGCTGCTTCCCCGGGTCCTACGAGCAGTACTTC.